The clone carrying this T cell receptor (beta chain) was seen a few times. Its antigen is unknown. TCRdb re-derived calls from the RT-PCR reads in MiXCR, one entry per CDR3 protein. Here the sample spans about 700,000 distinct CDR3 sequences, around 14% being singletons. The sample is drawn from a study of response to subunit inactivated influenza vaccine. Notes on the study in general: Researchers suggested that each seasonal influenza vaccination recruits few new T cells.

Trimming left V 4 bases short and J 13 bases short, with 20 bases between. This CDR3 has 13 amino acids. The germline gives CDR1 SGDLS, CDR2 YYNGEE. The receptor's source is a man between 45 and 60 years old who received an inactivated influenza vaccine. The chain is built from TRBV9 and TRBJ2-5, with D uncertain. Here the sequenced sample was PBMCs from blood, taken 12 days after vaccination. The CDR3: CASSPHVSDQRYF. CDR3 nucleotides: TGTGCCAGCAGCCCTCATGTGTCGGACCAGCGGTACTTC. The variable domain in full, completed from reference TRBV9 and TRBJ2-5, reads DSGVTQTPKHLITATGQRVTLRCSPRSGDLSVYWYQQSLDQGLQFLIQYYNGEERAKGNILERFSAQQFPDLHSELNLSSLELGDSALYFCASSPHVSDQRYFGPGTRLLVL.